The 15 T cell receptor beta chains given below trace back to one sample, sequenced in a study of T-cell memory formation after mild COVID-19. TCRdb analysed the 5' RACE reads with MiXCR anew, one entry per CDR3 protein. The sample has 150,000 to 200,000 distinct CDR3 sequences; more than 14% are singletons. The sequenced sample was PBMCs or a T cell subset sorted from them (not recorded which). The receptors shown here come from an adult woman who had mild COVID-19 (a few samples of this study predate the infection). Cell type and time point are not known.

The chain recombines TRBV7-8 with TRBJ1-1, with D possibly matching TRBD1 (6 bases). Deletions cut 4 bases from V and 1 base from J, with 10 bases between. Germline assignment: CDR1 SGHVS and CDR2 FQNEAQ. This CDR3 region has 14 residues. The CDR3 DNA sequence: TGTGCCAGCAGCTCTTTGACAGGGAACACTGAAGCTTTCTTT. Translation: CASSSLTGNTEAFF.

This clonotype was seen repeatedly, ten times or more. The gene calls are TRBV24-1 and TRBJ2-5; the D gene is possibly TRBD1 (6 bases). The ends were cut back, 4 bases at V and 1 base at J, with 12 bases in the middle. The CDR3 covers 15 residues. The V gene's germline CDR1 is KGHDR and CDR2 SFDVKD. This CDR3 is CATSDPGQPQETQYF. CDR3 nucleotide sequence: TGTGCCACCAGTGACCCTGGACAGCCCCAAGAGACCCAGTACTTC.

This chain joins TRBV10-3 and TRBJ2-7, with unresolved D. Trimming shortened V by 0 bases and J by 2 bases, and 8 bases separated the two germline ends. Germline V lookup: CDR1 ENHRY, CDR2 SYGVKD. The CDR3 runs to 14 residues. The DNA for the CDR3 is TGTGCCATCAGTGAGTCGTGGGCCGCCTACGAGCAGTACTTC. It codes for CAISESWAAYEQYF.

The CDR3 sequence is CASSLEYRGETQYF. As DNA, the CDR3 is TGTGCCAGCAGTTTAGAATACAGGGGGGAGACCCAGTACTTC. This rearrangement joins TRBV12-3 or TRBV12-4 to TRBJ2-5; 8 bases match TRBD1. This CDR3 comprises 14 residues. V shed 1 base, J shed 5 bases, and the junction held 3 bases outside the gene matches.

This clonotype was detected many times. The chain employs TRBV10-3 and TRBJ2-1; 9 nucleotides align to TRBD2. The CDR3 runs to 15 residues. Germline V lookup: CDR1 ENHRY, CDR2 SYGVKD. The V and J ends lost 2 bases and 7 bases, in that order; junction bases with no gene match: 6. The CDR3: CAISEEGLALNEQFF. CDR3 DNA: TGTGCCATCAGTGAGGAGGGACTAGCCTTAAATGAGCAGTTCTTC.

V is TRBV5-1 and J is TRBJ2-1; D may be TRBD2 (6 bases). CDR3 length: 15 residues. Trimming took 4 bases from V and 5 from J, leaving 16 bases between them. Germline V gene lookup returns CDR1 SGHRS and CDR2 YFSETQ. The CDR3 loop is CASSPHSGPNNEQFF. Here the CDR3 DNA reads TGCGCCAGCAGCCCTCATAGCGGTCCAAACAATGAGCAGTTCTTC.

The chain links TRBV6-5 to TRBJ2-1; a possible D gene is TRBD1 (6 bases). CDR1 and CDR2 from the germline V gene are MNHEY and SVGAGI. CDR3 length: 16 amino acids. The ends were cut back, 3 bases at V and 8 bases at J, with 20 bases in the middle. CDR3 in DNA: TGTGCCAGCAGTTATTCCAGGGGCGGGCTCTGGGATGAGCAGTTCTTC. It yields the protein CASSYSRGGLWDEQFF.

V and J are TRBV5-1 and TRBJ2-7, with 7 nucleotides matching TRBD1. CDR1 and CDR2 from the germline V gene are SGHRS and YFSETQ. J lost 6 bases, V lost 0 bases, and 9 bases had no gene match. This CDR3 is 15 amino acids long. In DNA, the CDR3 is TGCGCCAGCAGCTTGGGACAGGGAGCACGGGGCGAGCAGTACTTC. Translated: CASSLGQGARGEQYF.

This clonotype was seen more than once but under ten times. The chain uses TRBV4-1 and TRBJ2-1; 8 bases agree with TRBD2. This CDR3 is 15 amino acids long. V shed 3 bases and J 5 bases; nucleotides not matched to a gene: 6. CDR1 and CDR2 (germline): MGHRA, YSYEKL. Here the CDR3 reads CASSHLVAGNNEQFF. CDR3 coding DNA: TGCGCCAGCAGCCACCTCGTAGCGGGGAACAATGAGCAGTTCTTC.

The J gene is TRBJ2-3, the V gene TRBV11-2, with 11 nucleotides matching TRBD2. The CDR3 has 17 residues. Germline V lookup: CDR1 SGHAT, CDR2 FQNNGV. Losses at the gene ends were 4 bases for V and 4 bases for J; bases not matched to a gene: 10. The CDR3 nucleotides are TGTGCCAGCAGCTCGTCTATAAGTAGCGGGAGGGCAGATACGCAGTATTTT. It is translated as CASSSSISSGRADTQYF. Variable domain in full (rest from reference TRBV11-2 and TRBJ2-3): EAGVAQSPRYKIIEKRQSVAFWCNPISGHATLYWYQQILGQGPKLLIQFQNNGVVDDSQLPKDRFSAERLKGVDSTLKIQPAKLEDSAVYLCASSSSISSGRADTQYFGPGTRLTVL.

The V gene is TRBV21-1, the J gene TRBJ2-4; TRBD2 reflects the table's D call only, with no check against the DNA. TRBV21-1 is given as a pseudogene. The CDR3 length is 17 residues. As DNA, the CDR3 is TGTGCCAGCAGCATGTTCGAGGGAGGGCCGTTTGGGGACATTCAGTACTTC. This encodes CASSMFEGGPFGDIQYF.

The rearrangement joins TRBV11-2 to TRBJ2-5; maybe TRBD2 (6 bases). Trimming left V 5 bases short and J 2 bases short, with 9 bases between. CDR1 is SGHAT, CDR2 FQNNGV, per germline. The CDR3 totals 13 residues. The DNA for the CDR3 is TGTGCCAGCAGCGGAGGGTTACAAGAGACCCAGTACTTC. It is translated as CASSGGLQETQYF.

This clonotype was found many times. This chain uses TRBV4-1 with TRBJ2-4; tentatively, D is TRBD2 (6 bases). Germline V gene sequence: CDR1 MGHRA, CDR2 YSYEKL. The CDR3 sequence is 15 residues long. V gave up 2 bases and J gave up 4 bases, with 12 bases separating them. The CDR3 DNA reads as TGCGCCAGCAGCCAAATACAGGAGGGAAAAAACATTCAGTACTTC. This translates into CASSQIQEGKNIQYF.

This CDR3 is CAISESKTGPYEQYF. CDR3 DNA: TGTGCCATCAGTGAGTCGAAGACAGGACCTTACGAGCAGTACTTC. V usage is TRBV10-3 and J usage is TRBJ2-7; D may be TRBD1 (6 bases). Germline V gene sequence: CDR1 ENHRY, CDR2 SYGVKD. V was clipped by 0 bases and J by 4 bases, with 13 bases between them. This CDR3 contains 15 residues.

J is TRBJ1-1 and V is TRBV4-1, with D possibly being TRBD1 (6 bases). Germline CDR1 is MGHRA and CDR2 is YSYEKL. The CDR3 has 19 amino acids. The V end lost 1 base, the J end lost 0 bases, and 21 bases lay between the germline ends. The CDR3, as DNA: TGCGCCAGCAGCCAAGGAGATTCGCGGGGGGGCGTATTGAACACTGAAGCTTTCTTT. Its translation: CASSQGDSRGGVLNTEAFF.